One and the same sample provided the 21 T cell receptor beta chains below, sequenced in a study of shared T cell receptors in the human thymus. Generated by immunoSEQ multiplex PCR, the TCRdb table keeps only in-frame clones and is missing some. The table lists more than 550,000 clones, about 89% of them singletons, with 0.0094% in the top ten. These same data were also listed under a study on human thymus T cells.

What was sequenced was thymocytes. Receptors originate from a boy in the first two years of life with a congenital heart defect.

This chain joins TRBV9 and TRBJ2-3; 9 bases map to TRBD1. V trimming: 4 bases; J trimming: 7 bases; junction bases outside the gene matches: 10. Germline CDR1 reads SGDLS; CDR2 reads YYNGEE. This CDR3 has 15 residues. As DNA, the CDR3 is TGTGCCAGCAGCCCGCCCGGGACAGGGCTTCATACGCAGTATTTT. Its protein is CASSPPGTGLHTQYF.

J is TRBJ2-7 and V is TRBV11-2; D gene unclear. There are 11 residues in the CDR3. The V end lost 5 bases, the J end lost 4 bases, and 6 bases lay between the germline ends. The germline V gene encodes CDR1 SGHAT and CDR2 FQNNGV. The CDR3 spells CASSRQYEQYF. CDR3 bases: TGTGCCAGCAGCCGCCAGTACGAGCAGTACTTC.

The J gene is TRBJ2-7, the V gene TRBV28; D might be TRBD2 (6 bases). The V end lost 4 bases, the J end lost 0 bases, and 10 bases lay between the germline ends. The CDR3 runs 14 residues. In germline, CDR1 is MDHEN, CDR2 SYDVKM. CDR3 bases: TGTGCCAGCAGTTGGGACTTAAGCTCCTACGAGCAGTACTTC. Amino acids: CASSWDLSSYEQYF.

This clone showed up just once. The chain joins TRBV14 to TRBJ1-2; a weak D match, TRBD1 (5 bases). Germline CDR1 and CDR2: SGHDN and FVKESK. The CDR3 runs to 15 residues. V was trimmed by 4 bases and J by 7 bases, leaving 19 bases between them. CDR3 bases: TGTGCCAGCAGCCGCCTTCCCAAGGGGCTAGGTGGCTACACCTTC. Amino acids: CASSRLPKGLGGYTF.

CDR3 amino acids: CASSLARDRQETQYF. The CDR3 DNA reads TGTGCCAGCAGCTTAGCCCGGGACAGACAAGAGACCCAGTACTTC. This chain joins TRBV11-2 and TRBJ2-5, with 7 positions matching TRBD1. The CDR3 length is 15 residues. The germline gives CDR1 SGHAT, CDR2 FQNNGV. V shed 1 base, J shed 2 bases, and the junction held 4 bases outside the gene matches.

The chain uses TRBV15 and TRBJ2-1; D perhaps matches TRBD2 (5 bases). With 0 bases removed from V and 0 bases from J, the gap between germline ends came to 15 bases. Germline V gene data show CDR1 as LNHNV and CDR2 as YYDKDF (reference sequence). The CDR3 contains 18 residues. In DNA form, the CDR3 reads TGTGCCACCAGCAGAGATTTGAGGGAAACTCCCTCCTACAATGAGCAGTTCTTC. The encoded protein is CATSRDLRETPSYNEQFF.

The CDR3 reads CSALTGGSNQPQHF. The DNA of the CDR3 is TGCAGCGCTTTGACAGGGGGTAGCAATCAGCCCCAGCATTTT. The genes are TRBV29-1 and TRBJ1-5; 9 bases align to TRBD1. Germline V lookup: CDR1 SQVTM, CDR2 ANQGSEA. V was pared by 7 bases and J by 0 bases, with 4 bases of the junction left unmatched. This CDR3 is built from 14 residues.

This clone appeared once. The CDR3 sequence: CASSNTGSSYNSPLHF. The CDR3 DNA is TGTGCCAGCTCAAATACAGGTAGCTCCTATAATTCACCCCTCCACTTT. The chain links TRBV18 to TRBJ1-6, with D possibly matching TRBD1 (5 bases). Germline V gene data show CDR1 as KGHSH and CDR2 as LQKENI. The CDR3 runs to 16 residues. The germline V and J ends were trimmed by 5 bases and 0 bases, with 11 bases remaining between them.

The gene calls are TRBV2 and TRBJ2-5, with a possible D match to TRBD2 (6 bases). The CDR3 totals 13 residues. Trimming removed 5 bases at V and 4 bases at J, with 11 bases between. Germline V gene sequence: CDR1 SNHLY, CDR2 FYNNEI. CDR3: CASSIGGRETQYF. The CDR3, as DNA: TGTGCCAGCAGTATTGGGGGGAGAGAGACCCAGTACTTC.

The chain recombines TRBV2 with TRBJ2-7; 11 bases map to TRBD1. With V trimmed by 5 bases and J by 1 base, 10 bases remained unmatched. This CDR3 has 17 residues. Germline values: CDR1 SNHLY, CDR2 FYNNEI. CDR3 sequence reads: CASSRAGTGGRSYEQYF. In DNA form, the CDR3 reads TGTGCCAGCAGTCGAGCCGGGACAGGGGGAAGATCCTACGAGCAGTACTTC.

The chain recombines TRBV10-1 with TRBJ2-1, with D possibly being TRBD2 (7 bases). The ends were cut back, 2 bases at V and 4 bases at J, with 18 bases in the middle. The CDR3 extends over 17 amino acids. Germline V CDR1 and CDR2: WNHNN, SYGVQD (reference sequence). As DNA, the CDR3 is TGCGCCAGCAGTGAGGGTAAAGGGGGGGTGGGTTACAATGAGCAGTTCTTC. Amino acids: CASSEGKGGVGYNEQFF.

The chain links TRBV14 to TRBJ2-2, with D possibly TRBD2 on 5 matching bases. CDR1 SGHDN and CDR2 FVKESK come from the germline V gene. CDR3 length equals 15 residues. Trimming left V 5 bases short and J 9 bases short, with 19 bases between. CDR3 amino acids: CASSFTRVLGRELFF. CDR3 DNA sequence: TGTGCCAGCAGCTTTACCCGGGTCCTCGGGAGGGAGCTGTTTTTT.

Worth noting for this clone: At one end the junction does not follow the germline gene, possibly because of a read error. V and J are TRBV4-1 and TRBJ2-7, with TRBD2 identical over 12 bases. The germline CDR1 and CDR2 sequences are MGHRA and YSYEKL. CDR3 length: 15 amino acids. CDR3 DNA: TGCGCCAGCAGCCAACGACTAGCGGGAGCTTACGGGCAGTACTTC. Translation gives CASSQRLAGAYGQYF.

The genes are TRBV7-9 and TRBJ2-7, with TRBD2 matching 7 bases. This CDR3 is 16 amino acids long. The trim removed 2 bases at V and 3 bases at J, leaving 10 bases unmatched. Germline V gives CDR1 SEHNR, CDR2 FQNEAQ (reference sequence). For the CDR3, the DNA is TGTGCCAGCAGCTTACTAGGGACTAATGGTAGCTACGAGCAGTACTTC. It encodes CASSLLGTNGSYEQYF.

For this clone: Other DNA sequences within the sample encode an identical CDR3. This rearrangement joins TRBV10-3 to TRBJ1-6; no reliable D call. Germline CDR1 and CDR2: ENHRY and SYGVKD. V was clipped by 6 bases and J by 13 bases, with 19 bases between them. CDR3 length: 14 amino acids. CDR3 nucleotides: TGTGCCATCAGGGAGGACCAGGAAGGATCCCCCCTCCACTTT. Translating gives CAIREDQEGSPLHF.

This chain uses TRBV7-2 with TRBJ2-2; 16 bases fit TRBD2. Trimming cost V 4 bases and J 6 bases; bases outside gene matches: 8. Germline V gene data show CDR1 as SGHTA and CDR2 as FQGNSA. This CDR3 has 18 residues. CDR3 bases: TGTGCCAGCAGCTCGGGGACTAGCGGGAGGGAGGAAGCCGGGGAGCTGTTTTTT. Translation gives CASSSGTSGREEAGELFF.

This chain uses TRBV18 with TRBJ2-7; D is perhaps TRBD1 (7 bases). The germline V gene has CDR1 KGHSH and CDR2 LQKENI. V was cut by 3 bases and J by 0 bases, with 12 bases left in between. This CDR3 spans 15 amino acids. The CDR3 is CASSPDREDSYEQYF. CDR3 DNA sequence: TGTGCCAGCTCACCCGACAGGGAGGACTCCTACGAGCAGTACTTC. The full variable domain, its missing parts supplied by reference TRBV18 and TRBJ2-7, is NAGVMQNPRHLVRRRGQEARLRCSPMKGHSHVYWYRQLPEEGLKFMVYLQKENIIDESGMPKERFSAEFPKEGPSILRIQQVVRGDSAAYFCASSPDREDSYEQYFGPGTRLTVT.

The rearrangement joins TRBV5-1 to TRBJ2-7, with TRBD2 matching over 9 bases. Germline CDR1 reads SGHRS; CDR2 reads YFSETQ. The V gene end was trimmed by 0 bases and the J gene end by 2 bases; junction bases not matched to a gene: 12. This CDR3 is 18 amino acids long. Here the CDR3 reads CASSLGSWASGIPYEQYF. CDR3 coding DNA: TGCGCCAGCAGCTTGGGGAGTTGGGCTAGCGGGATCCCCTACGAGCAGTACTTC.

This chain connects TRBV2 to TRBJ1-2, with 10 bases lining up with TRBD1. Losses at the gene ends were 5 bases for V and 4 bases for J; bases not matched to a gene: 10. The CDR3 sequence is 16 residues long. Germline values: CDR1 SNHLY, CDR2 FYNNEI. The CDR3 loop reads CASSFSDRGLGYGYTF. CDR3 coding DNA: TGTGCCAGCAGTTTCTCAGACAGGGGGCTCGGCTATGGCTACACCTTC.

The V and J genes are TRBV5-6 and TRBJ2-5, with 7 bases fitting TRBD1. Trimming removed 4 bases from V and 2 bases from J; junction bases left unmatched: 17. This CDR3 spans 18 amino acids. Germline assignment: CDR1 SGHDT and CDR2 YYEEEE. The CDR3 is CASSPGLGQGVGQETQYF. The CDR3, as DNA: TGTGCCAGCAGCCCCGGGTTGGGCCAGGGGGTCGGTCAAGAGACCCAGTACTTC.

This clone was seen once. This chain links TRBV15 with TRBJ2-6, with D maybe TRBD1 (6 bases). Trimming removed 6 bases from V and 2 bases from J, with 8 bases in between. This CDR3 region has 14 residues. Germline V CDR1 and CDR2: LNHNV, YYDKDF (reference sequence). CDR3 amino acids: CATRNRAGANVLTF. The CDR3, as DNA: TGTGCCACCAGGAACAGGGCTGGGGCCAACGTCCTGACTTTC.